Listed here is a single T cell receptor (beta chain). The data belong to a study of shared clonotypes between healthy human individuals. The assay was immunoSEQ multiplex PCR, and TCRdb's table has in-frame clones only and misses some. Among a few million clones listed, 93% were seen once. Terminally differentiated effector memory CD45RA+ cells were excluded by CCR7 positive selection of CD45RO-negative cells. The length of the CDR3 is 14 residues. The germline V and J ends were trimmed by 6 bases and 6 bases, with 14 bases remaining between them. Germline V gene lookup returns CDR1 MGHRA and CDR2 YSYEKL.

This TCR came from a man younger than 35 in good health. Some clones in this sample may be carry-over from other donors' samples. The sequencing input was naive CD8+ T cells from PBMCs. The genes are TRBV4-1 and TRBJ1-4; the D gene is possibly TRBD1 (6 bases). This chain's CDR3 is CASSHGTTDEKLFF. The CDR3 region has the DNA TGCGCCAGCAGTCACGGGACAACCGATGAAAAACTGTTTTTT.